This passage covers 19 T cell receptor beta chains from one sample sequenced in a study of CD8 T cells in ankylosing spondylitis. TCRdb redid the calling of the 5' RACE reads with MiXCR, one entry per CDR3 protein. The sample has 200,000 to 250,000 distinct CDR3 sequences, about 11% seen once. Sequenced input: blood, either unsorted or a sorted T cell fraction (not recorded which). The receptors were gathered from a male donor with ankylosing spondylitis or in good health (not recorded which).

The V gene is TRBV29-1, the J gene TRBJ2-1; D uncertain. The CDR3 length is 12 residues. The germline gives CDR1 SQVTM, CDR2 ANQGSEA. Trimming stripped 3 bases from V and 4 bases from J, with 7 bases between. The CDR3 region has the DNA TGCAGCGTTGAGCCCGAGTACAATGAGCAGTTCTTC. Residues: CSVEPEYNEQFF.

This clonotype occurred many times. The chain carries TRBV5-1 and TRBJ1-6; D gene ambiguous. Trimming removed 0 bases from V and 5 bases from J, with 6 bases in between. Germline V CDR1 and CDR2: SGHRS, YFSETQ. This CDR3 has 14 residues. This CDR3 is CASSLGQHNSPLHF. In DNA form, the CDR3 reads TGCGCCAGCAGCTTGGGTCAGCATAATTCACCCCTCCACTTT.

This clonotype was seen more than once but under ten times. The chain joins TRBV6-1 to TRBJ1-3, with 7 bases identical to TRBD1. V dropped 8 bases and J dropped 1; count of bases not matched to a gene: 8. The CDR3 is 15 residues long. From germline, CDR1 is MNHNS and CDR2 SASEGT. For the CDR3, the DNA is TGTGCCAGCGCTTTGACAGGGTCGTCTGGAAACACCATATATTTT. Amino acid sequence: CASALTGSSGNTIYF.

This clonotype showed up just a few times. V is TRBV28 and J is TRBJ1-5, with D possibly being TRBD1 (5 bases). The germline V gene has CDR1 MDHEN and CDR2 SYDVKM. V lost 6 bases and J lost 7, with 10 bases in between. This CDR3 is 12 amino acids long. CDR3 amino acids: CASRGPGQPQHF. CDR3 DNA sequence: TGTGCCAGCAGAGGGCCAGGGCAGCCCCAGCATTTT.

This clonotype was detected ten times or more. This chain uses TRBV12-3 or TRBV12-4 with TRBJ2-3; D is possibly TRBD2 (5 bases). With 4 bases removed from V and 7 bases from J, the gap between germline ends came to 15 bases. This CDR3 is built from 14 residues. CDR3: CASSSAGLENTQYF. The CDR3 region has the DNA TGTGCCAGCAGTTCTGCGGGTTTGGAAAATACGCAGTATTTT.

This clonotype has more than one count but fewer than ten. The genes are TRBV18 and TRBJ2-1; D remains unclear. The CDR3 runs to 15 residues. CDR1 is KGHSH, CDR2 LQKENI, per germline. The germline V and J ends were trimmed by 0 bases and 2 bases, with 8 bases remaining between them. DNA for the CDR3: TGTGCCAGCTCACCACCTAGCATCACCTACAATGAGCAGTTCTTC. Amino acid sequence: CASSPPSITYNEQFF. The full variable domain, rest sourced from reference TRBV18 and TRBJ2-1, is NAGVMQNPRHLVRRRGQEARLRCSPMKGHSHVYWYRQLPEEGLKFMVYLQKENIIDESGMPKERFSAEFPKEGPSILRIQQVVRGDSAAYFCASSPPSITYNEQFFGPGTRLTVL.

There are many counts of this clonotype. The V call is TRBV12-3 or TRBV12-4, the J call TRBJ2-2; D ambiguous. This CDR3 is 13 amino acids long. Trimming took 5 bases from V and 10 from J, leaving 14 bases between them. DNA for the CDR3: TGTGCCAGCAGTCTAAAGTCCCGGATGGAGCTGTTTTTT. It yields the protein CASSLKSRMELFF.

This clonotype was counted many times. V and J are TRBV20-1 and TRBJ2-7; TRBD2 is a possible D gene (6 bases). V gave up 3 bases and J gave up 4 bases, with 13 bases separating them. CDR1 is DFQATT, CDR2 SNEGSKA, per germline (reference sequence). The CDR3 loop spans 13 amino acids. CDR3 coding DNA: TGCAGTGCTAGCCGGGAGTCCGCTTACGAGCAGTACTTC. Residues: CSASRESAYEQYF.

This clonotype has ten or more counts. The CDR3 nucleotides are TGCAGCGTTGGTCCTACAGGCCAAGAGACCCAGTACTTC. This translates into CSVGPTGQETQYF. V and J are TRBV29-1 and TRBJ2-5, with a weak D call TRBD1 (5 bases). The ends were cut back, 4 bases at V and 1 base at J, with 10 bases in the middle. The V gene's germline CDR1 is SQVTM and CDR2 ANQGSEA. This CDR3 is built from 13 residues.

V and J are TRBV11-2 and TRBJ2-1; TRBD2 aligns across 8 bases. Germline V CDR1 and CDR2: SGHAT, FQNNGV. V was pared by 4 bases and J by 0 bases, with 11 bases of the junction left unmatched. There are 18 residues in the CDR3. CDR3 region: CASSYSGLAGISYNEQFF. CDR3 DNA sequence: TGTGCCAGCAGCTACAGTGGGCTAGCGGGTATCTCCTACAATGAGCAGTTCTTC. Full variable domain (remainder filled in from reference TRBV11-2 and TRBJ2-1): EAGVAQSPRYKIIEKRQSVAFWCNPISGHATLYWYQQILGQGPKLLIQFQNNGVVDDSQLPKDRFSAERLKGVDSTLKIQPAKLEDSAVYLCASSYSGLAGISYNEQFFGPGTRLTVL.

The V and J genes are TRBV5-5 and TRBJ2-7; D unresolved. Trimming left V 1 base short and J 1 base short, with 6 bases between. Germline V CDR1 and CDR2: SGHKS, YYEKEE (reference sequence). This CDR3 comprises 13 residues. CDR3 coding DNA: TGTGCCAGCAGCTTGTGGATTTCCTACGAGCAGTACTTC. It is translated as CASSLWISYEQYF.

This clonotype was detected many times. This chain's CDR3 is CATSRRDHNSYNEQFF. The DNA for the CDR3 is TGTGCCACCAGCCGTCGGGACCACAACTCCTACAATGAGCAGTTCTTC. The chain is built from TRBV15 and TRBJ2-1; D tentatively reads TRBD1 or TRBD2 (5 bases each). V lost 5 bases to trimming and J lost 0 bases, with 14 bases between them. This CDR3 has 16 residues. Germline-derived CDR1 and CDR2 are LNHNV and YYDKDF (reference sequence).

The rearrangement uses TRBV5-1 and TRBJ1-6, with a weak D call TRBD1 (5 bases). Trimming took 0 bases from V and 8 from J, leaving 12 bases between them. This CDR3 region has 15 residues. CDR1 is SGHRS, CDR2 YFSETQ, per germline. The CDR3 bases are TGCGCCAGCAGCTTGGAGGGGCGCATCGATTCACCCCTCCACTTT. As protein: CASSLEGRIDSPLHF.

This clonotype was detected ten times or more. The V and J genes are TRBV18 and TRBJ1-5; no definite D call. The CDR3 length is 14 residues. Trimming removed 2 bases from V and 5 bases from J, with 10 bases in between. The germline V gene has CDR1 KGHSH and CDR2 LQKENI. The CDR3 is CASSPTRGDQPQHF. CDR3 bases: TGTGCCAGCTCACCAACCAGAGGTGATCAGCCCCAGCATTTT. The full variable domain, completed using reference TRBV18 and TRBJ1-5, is NAGVMQNPRHLVRRRGQEARLRCSPMKGHSHVYWYRQLPEEGLKFMVYLQKENIIDESGMPKERFSAEFPKEGPSILRIQQVVRGDSAAYFCASSPTRGDQPQHFGDGTRLSIL.

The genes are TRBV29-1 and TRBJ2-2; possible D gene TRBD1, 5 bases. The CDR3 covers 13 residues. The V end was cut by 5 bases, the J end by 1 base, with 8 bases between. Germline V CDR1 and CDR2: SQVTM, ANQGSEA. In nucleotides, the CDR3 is TGCAGCGTTCTCACAGGGAACACCGGGGAGCTGTTTTTT. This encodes CSVLTGNTGELFF.

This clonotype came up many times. The CDR3 DNA sequence: TGCAGCGCCGAGGTCGCGGGGAGTACAGATACGCAGTATTTT. Its translation: CSAEVAGSTDTQYF. The gene calls are TRBV29-1 and TRBJ2-3; TRBD2 is a possible D gene (6 bases). CDR3 length equals 14 residues. Germline V gene data show CDR1 as SQVTM and CDR2 as ANQGSEA. V lost 7 bases to trimming and J lost 3 bases, with 17 bases between them.

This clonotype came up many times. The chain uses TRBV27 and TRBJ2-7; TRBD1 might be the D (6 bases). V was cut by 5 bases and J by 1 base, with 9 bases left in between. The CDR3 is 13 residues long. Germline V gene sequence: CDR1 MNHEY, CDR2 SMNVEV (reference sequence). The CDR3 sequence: CASSPRGSYEQYF. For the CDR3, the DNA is TGTGCCAGCAGTCCAAGGGGGTCCTACGAGCAGTACTTC.

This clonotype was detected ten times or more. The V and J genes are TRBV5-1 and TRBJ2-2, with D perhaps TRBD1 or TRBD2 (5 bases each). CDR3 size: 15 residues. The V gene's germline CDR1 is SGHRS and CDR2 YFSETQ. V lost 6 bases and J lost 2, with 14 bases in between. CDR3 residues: CASKTGTTNTGELFF. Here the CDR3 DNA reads TGCGCCAGCAAAACCGGGACGACAAACACCGGGGAGCTGTTTTTT. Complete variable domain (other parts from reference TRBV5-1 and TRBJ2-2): KAGVTQTPRYLIKTRGQQVTLSCSPISGHRSVSWYQQTPGQGLQFLFEYFSETQRNKGNFPGRFSGRQFSNSRSEMNVSTLELGDSALYLCASKTGTTNTGELFFGEGSRLTVL.

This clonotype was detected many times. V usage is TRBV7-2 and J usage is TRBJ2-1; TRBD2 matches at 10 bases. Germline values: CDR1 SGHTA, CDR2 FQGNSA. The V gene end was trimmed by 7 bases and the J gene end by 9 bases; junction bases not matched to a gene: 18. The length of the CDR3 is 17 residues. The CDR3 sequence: CASNTRSANSGGSEQFF. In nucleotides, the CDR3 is TGTGCCAGCAACACCCGCTCTGCGAATAGCGGGGGGAGTGAGCAGTTCTTC.